What follows are 20 T cell receptor beta chains derived from one specimen sequenced in a study of T cells in Graves' hyperthyroidism and ophthalmopathy. Authors of the study amplified TCR beta CDR3 regions from RNA transcripts. RT-PCR in the first round (using the HTBI primer set) targeted the TCR CDR3. MiXCR, run by TCRdb on the multiplex PCR reads, gives a single entry per CDR3 protein. The sample includes 200,000 to 250,000 distinct CDR3 sequences, roughly 17% of them seen just once. Sequenced: blood. The origin of the receptors is a man aged 50-60 years with Graves' hyperthyroidism.

This clonotype was recorded at least ten times. The rearrangement joins TRBV28 to TRBJ1-1; TRBD1 is a possible D gene (5 bases). The V gene lost 2 bases and the J gene lost 5 bases, with 15 bases spanning the gap. Germline CDR1 and CDR2: MDHEN and SYDVKM. CDR3 length: 15 amino acids. The CDR3 loop is CASSLGGWRGTEAFF. CDR3 coding DNA: TGTGCCAGCAGTTTAGGAGGTTGGAGGGGTACTGAAGCTTTCTTT.

The chain uses TRBV5-4 and TRBJ2-5, with D maybe TRBD1 (6 bases). The germline V and J ends were trimmed by 4 bases and 4 bases, with 14 bases remaining between them. This CDR3 contains 14 residues. Germline values: CDR1 SGHNT, CDR2 YYREEE (reference sequence). CDR3 DNA sequence: TGTGCCAGCAGCCTCCTGGCCAGGGGAGAGACCCAGTACTTC. It is translated as CASSLLARGETQYF.

This clonotype was observed at least ten times. The V and J genes are TRBV6-1 and TRBJ2-5, with D unclear. V lost 1 base and J 2 bases, leaving 14 bases between the germline ends. Germline loops: CDR1 MNHNS, CDR2 SASEGT. The CDR3 covers 16 residues. The CDR3 DNA follows: TGTGCCAGCAGTGAAGGGGGTGCCCTTGGGCAAGAGACCCAGTACTTC. Protein sequence: CASSEGGALGQETQYF.

This clonotype was counted at least ten times. The CDR3 sequence is CASSYSYRNEKLFF. The CDR3 nucleotides read TGTGCCAGCAGTTACTCGTACAGAAATGAAAAACTGTTTTTT. This chain joins TRBV6-5 and TRBJ1-4, with D hard to call. V shed 0 bases and J shed 5 bases, with 7 bases lying between them. The CDR3 has 14 amino acids. CDR1 and CDR2 from the germline V gene are MNHEY and SVGAGI.

The rearrangement joins TRBV7-2 to TRBJ2-7, with D perhaps TRBD2 (7 bases). V gave up 3 bases and J gave up 2 bases, with 17 bases separating them. Germline assignment: CDR1 SGHTA and CDR2 FQGNSA. This CDR3 is 16 amino acids long. The CDR3 DNA reads as TGTGCCAGCAGCTTCGACGAGGGAGGGGGAACCTACGAGCAGTACTTC. Its protein is CASSFDEGGGTYEQYF.

This clonotype was recorded at least ten times. The chain employs TRBV10-3 and TRBJ1-1; 7 bases map to TRBD1. Germline V CDR1 and CDR2: ENHRY, SYGVKD. This CDR3 has 16 residues. The V and J ends lost 6 bases and 0 bases, in that order; junction bases with no gene match: 10. CDR3 in amino acids: CAISVQQGLLNTEAFF. In DNA form, the CDR3 reads TGTGCCATCAGCGTACAACAGGGGTTACTGAACACTGAAGCTTTCTTT.

The chain combines TRBV9 with TRBJ2-1; D might be TRBD1 or TRBD2, each matching 5 bases. The J call may be incorrect, as the DNA end agrees better with TRBJ2-7. The CDR3 extends over 16 amino acids. Germline CDR1 SGDLS, CDR2 YYNGEE. The CDR3: CASSVEWGSSYNEQYF. For the CDR3, the DNA is TGTGCCAGCAGCGTAGAATGGGGGAGCTCCTACAATGAGCAGTACTTC.

This clonotype occurred many times. The CDR3 loop reads CSVQGAEGYTF. In nucleotides, the CDR3 is TGCAGTGTACAGGGGGCAGAAGGCTACACCTTC. The rearrangement links TRBV20-1 to TRBJ1-2; TRBD1 matches at 9 bases. The CDR3 totals 11 residues. Germline CDR1 and CDR2: DFQATT and SNEGSKA (reference sequence). Trimming cost V 7 bases and J 8 bases; bases outside gene matches: 5.

As for this clonotype: Given a much more abundant clone one base away, this may be a read error. The V and J genes are TRBV20-1 and TRBJ2-5; D not resolved. Germline V lookup: CDR1 DFQATT, CDR2 SNEGSKA (reference sequence). The CDR3 contains 14 residues. The CDR3 bases are TGCAGTGCTAGAGATGGATGGCGGCTAGAGACCCTGTACTTC. Its protein is CSARDGWRLETLYF.

The chain combines TRBV20-1 with TRBJ1-5, with D hard to call. Germline V gives CDR1 DFQATT, CDR2 SNEGSKA (reference sequence). The CDR3 sequence is 14 residues long. V lost 0 bases to trimming and J lost 6 bases, with 12 bases between them. This CDR3 reads CSARDRGGFQPQHF. As DNA, the CDR3 is TGCAGTGCTAGAGATCGGGGAGGCTTTCAGCCCCAGCATTTT.

J is TRBJ1-1 and V is TRBV28; a possible D gene is TRBD1 (6 bases). V was shortened by 6 bases and J by 6 bases, with 17 bases between the two germline ends. The germline CDR1 and CDR2 sequences are MDHEN and SYDVKM. The CDR3 runs 14 residues. The CDR3 bases are TGTGCCAGCAGACCCACAGGGTCTTGGTCTGAAGCTTTCTTT. Protein sequence: CASRPTGSWSEAFF.

This clonotype appeared many times. The chain employs TRBV7-9 and TRBJ2-7, with D tentatively TRBD1 (6 bases). Trimming shortened V by 2 bases and J by 2 bases, and 10 bases separated the two germline ends. The CDR3 runs 14 residues. Germline V gene data show CDR1 as SEHNR and CDR2 as FQNEAQ (reference sequence). The CDR3 loop reads CASSLSGVAYEQYF. CDR3 sequence (DNA): TGTGCCAGCAGCTTATCAGGGGTCGCCTACGAGCAGTACTTC.

This clonotype was seen ten or more times. The rearrangement joins TRBV7-3 to TRBJ2-2; D remains ambiguous. Germline CDR1 SGHTA, CDR2 FQGTGA. The CDR3 spans 15 residues. The V gene lost 2 bases and the J gene lost 2 bases, with 9 bases spanning the gap. The CDR3 DNA sequence: TGTGCCAGCAGCTTAGGGCCGGGTAACACCGGGGAGCTGTTTTTT. This encodes CASSLGPGNTGELFF.

This clonotype has at least ten counts. The V gene is TRBV12-3 or TRBV12-4, the J gene TRBJ2-3; 8 nucleotides match TRBD2. The CDR3 loop spans 15 amino acids. V was pared by 3 bases and J by 4 bases, with 6 bases of the junction left unmatched. The CDR3 reads CASSFPGTRADTQYF. The CDR3 nucleotides are TGTGCCAGCAGTTTTCCCGGGACTAGGGCAGATACGCAGTATTTT.

This clonotype was counted many times. This rearrangement joins TRBV7-8 to TRBJ2-1; 8 bases agree with TRBD1. The ends lost 2 bases at V and 7 bases at J; junction bases unmatched: 10. Germline CDR1 and CDR2: SGHVS and FQNEAQ. This CDR3 is 16 amino acids long. The CDR3 nucleotides read TGTGCCAGCAGCTTACCACGTAATTACAGGGGGAATGAGCAGTTCTTC. Translated, it gives CASSLPRNYRGNEQFF.

This clonotype was seen at least ten times. The chain has TRBV6-1 and TRBJ2-7, with 10 positions matching TRBD2. Germline CDR1 and CDR2: MNHNS and SASEGT. This CDR3 region has 13 residues. V lost 6 bases and J lost 4; bases outside the gene matches: 3. CDR3 in DNA: TGTGCCAGCAGCAATAGCGGGAGGTACGAGCAGTACTTC. It yields the protein CASSNSGRYEQYF.

This clonotype has at least ten counts. The rearrangement uses TRBV28 and TRBJ2-7; 11 nucleotides line up with TRBD2. Germline lookup yields CDR1 MDHEN and CDR2 SYDVKM. CDR3 length: 15 amino acids. J lost 7 bases, V lost 7 bases, and 12 bases had no gene match. The CDR3 sequence: CASTTDIAGGREQYF. The CDR3 DNA reads TGTGCCAGCACCACGGATATAGCGGGAGGGAGGGAGCAGTACTTC.

This clonotype was seen ten or more times. The V gene is TRBV2, the J gene TRBJ2-1; 12 bases line up with TRBD2. The CDR3 loop spans 17 amino acids. V was pared by 0 bases and J by 8 bases, with 8 bases of the junction left unmatched. Germline lookup yields CDR1 SNHLY and CDR2 FYNNEI. The CDR3 bases are TGTGCCAGCAGTGAAGCCGACCGACTAGCGGGAGAGGATGAGCAGTTCTTC. Amino acid sequence: CASSEADRLAGEDEQFF.

The genes are TRBV7-6 and TRBJ1-6, with D hard to call. Germline V CDR1 and CDR2: SGHVS, FNYEAQ. The CDR3 spans 12 residues. Trimming took off 3 bases at V and 9 bases at J, with 6 bases between the two ends. CDR3 amino acids: CASSFGSSPLHF. The CDR3 coding sequence is TGTGCCAGCAGCTTCGGTAGTTCACCCCTCCACTTT.

This clonotype was detected ten times or more. The V call is TRBV13, the J call TRBJ1-1, with D maybe TRBD1 (5 bases). The CDR3 spans 15 residues. From germline, CDR1 is PRHDT and CDR2 FYEKMQ (reference sequence). V dropped 2 bases and J dropped 5 bases, with 15 bases sitting between them. CDR3 coding DNA: TGTGCCAGCAGCTTAAACGGGCGGCGGGGGACTGAAGCTTTCTTT. It codes for CASSLNGRRGTEAFF.